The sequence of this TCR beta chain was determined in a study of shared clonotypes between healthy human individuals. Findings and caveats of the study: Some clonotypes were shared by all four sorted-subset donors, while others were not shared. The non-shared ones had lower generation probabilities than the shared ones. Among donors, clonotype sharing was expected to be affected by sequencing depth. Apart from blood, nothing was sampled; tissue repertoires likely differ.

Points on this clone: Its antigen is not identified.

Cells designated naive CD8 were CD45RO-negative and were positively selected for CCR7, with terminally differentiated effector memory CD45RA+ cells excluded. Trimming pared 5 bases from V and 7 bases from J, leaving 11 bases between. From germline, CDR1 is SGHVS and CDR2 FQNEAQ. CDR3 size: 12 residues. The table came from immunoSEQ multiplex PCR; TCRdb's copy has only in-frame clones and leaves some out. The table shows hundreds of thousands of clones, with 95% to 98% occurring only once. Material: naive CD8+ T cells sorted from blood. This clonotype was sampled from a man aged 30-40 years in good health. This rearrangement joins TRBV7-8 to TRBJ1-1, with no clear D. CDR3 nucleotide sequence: TGTGCCAGCAGCCCATCCTTTGTTGAAGCTTTCTTT. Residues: CASSPSFVEAFF.